This TCR beta chain appears in the sequencing data of a study of OX40 agonist ivuxolimab in advanced cancers. The CDR3 is made up of 17 amino acids. CDR1 and CDR2 from the germline V gene are MDHEN and SYDVKM. The V segment lost 6 bases and the J segment 1 base; nucleotides outside the gene matches: 11. Using immunoSEQ multiplex PCR, the repertoire was profiled, and TCRdb retains in-frame clones only, with some absent. The sample includes roughly 71,000 clones, 88% seen only once; the top ten take about 0.6%. The sequence derives from an adult with an advanced solid tumor such as melanoma, head and neck, liver or kidney cancer. Here the sequenced sample was CD4+ or CD8+ T cells sorted from blood, taken in a trial of the OX40 agonist ivuxolimab. The V call is TRBV28, the J call TRBJ1-5; TRBD1 matches 8 bases. DNA of the CDR3: TGTGCCAGCAGCCGAGACAGGGGAGGATGGAGCAATCAGCCCCAGCATTTT. Residues: CASSRDRGGWSNQPQHF.